The T cell receptor beta chain described here comes from a study of graft-versus-host responses after intestinal transplantation. Profiled with immunoSEQ multiplex PCR; TCRdb holds only in-frame clones, not every one. The sample holds some 110,000 clones; 90% to 95% are singletons and the top ten take 0.95% to 1.5%. The CDR3 totals 18 residues. Trimming at V came to 3 bases and at J to 4 bases, leaving 14 bases not matched to a gene. Germline V lookup: CDR1 SGHVS, CDR2 FNYEAQ. As regards this clone: Its antigen is undetermined.

The chain employs TRBV7-6 and TRBJ1-4; 7 nucleotides match TRBD1. This receptor was obtained from a human donor who was the organ donor for an intestinal transplant. Specimen: unstimulated CD8+ T cells sorted from spleen or lymph node cells, collected before transplant. CDR3 nucleotide sequence: TGTGCCAGCAGCTTTTGGCAGGGGGAATTAAGGGGTAATGAAAAACTGTTTTTT. Its protein product is CASSFWQGELRGNEKLFF.